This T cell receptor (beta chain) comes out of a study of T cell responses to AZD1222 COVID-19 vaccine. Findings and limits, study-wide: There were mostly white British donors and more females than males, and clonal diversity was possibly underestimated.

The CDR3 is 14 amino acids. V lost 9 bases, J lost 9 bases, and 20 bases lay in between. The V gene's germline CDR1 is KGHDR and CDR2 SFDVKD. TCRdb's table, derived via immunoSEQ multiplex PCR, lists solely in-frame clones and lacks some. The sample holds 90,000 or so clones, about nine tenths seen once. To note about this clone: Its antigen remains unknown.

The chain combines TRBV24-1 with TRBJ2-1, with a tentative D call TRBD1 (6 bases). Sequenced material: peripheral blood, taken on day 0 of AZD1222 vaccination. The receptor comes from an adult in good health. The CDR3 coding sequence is TGTGCCACCCAGGACAGTTATGGGGGAGCTGAGCAGTTCTTC. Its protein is CATQDSYGGAEQFF.